This record looks at one T cell receptor beta chain sequence and its context. Its antigen is unidentified. This entry is derived from a study of T-cell memory formation after mild COVID-19. Study findings and constraints: A balance of CD4 and CD8 characterized clones contracting day 15 to 85, whereas later expanders leaned CD4+. Clones that contracted clustered mainly in CM and EM if CD4+ and in EMRA if CD8+.

CDR3 length: 15 amino acids. The V gene end was trimmed by 4 bases and the J gene end by 5 bases; junction bases not matched to a gene: 5. After 5'RACE with constant-segment primers, TCR alpha and TCR beta cDNA libraries carrying sample barcodes and UMIs were obtained. TCRdb itself ran the 5' RACE reads through MiXCR, one entry per CDR3 protein. The data show about 150,000 distinct CDR3 sequences, with over 10% seen just once and roughly 3.4% held by the top ten. The sequence came from a man between 18 and 35 years old who had mild COVID-19 (a few samples of this study predate the infection). Cell type and time point are not known. Sample: PBMCs or a T cell subset sorted from them (not recorded which). The chain recombines TRBV12-3 or TRBV12-4 with TRBJ2-2, with 9 bases matching TRBD1. The CDR3: CASSSGTGRTGELFF. The CDR3 DNA reads as TGTGCCAGCAGTTCCGGGACAGGGCGAACCGGGGAGCTGTTTTTT.